The clone carrying this TCR beta chain was counted at least ten times. The antigen is unknown. The CDR3 length is 17 residues. The germline CDR1 and CDR2 sequences are LGHNA and YSLEER. Trimming at V came to 3 bases and at J to 7 bases, leaving 13 bases not matched to a gene. This sample is drawn from a study of CD8 T cells in ankylosing spondylitis. A quantitative 5'-RACE method, one with molecular barcodes, was used to make TCR beta libraries. One entry per CDR3 protein, called by TCRdb with MiXCR from the 5' RACE reads. In the table there are about 210,000 distinct CDR3 sequences, around 8% of which are singletons. Regarding the study as a whole: The study looked at matched synovial fluid samples from ankylosing spondylitis patients. Disease-linked clones were reported to be significantly enriched there. Earlier studies detected some motif variants in reactive arthritis synovial fluid and blood.

The receptor was isolated from a female donor with ankylosing spondylitis or in good health (not recorded which). The sample taken for sequencing was blood, either unsorted or a sorted T cell fraction (not recorded which). The rearrangement joins TRBV4-3 to TRBJ2-3; TRBD2 agrees at 10 bases. CDR3 loop: CASSQALTSGISHTQYF. The CDR3, as DNA: TGCGCCAGCAGCCAGGCACTTACTAGCGGGATTTCACATACGCAGTATTTT.